At least ten counts were recorded for the clone carrying this T cell receptor beta chain. Antigen: not known. The entry originates in a study of regulatory T cells in long-lasting Graves disease. General study findings and limits: Owing to a sample size that was small, accuracy may have been reduced. Persistent disease preferred TRBV28, TRBJ1-2 and TRBJ2-5; new disease, TRBV20-1 and TRBJ2-1. Whereas around 970 public clonotypes were shared by new patients, persistent patients shared more, at roughly 2,500.

Construction of the TCR beta libraries employed iRepertoire HTBI primers in conjunction with Arm-PCR of CDR3 regions. In TCRdb, the multiplex PCR reads were re-called with MiXCR into one record per CDR3 protein. The repertoire has a few hundred thousand distinct CDR3 sequences, 20% to 25% of them found once; the top ten carry around 7%. Looked up from germline, CDR1 is SGHAT and CDR2 is FQNNGV. The CDR3 length is 15 residues. The junction had 10 bases not matched to a gene; V was cut back by 6 bases and J by 4 bases. Time point of the sample: persistent/refractory GD, antithyroid drugs over 5 years with positive TRAb. The TCR library was prepared using RNA isolated from PBMCs. The source of the patients was an endocrinology department in Xi'an, China.

Sequenced here: peripheral blood mononuclear cells (PBMCs), sampled when the disease was refractory, from a patient treated with antithyroid drugs. This chain links TRBV11-2 with TRBJ2-7, with 9 bases matching TRBD2. This receptor was taken from a female donor with Graves disease. CDR3 region: CASSSIAGALYEQYF. For the CDR3, the DNA is TGTGCCAGCAGTTCAATAGCGGGAGCTCTATACGAGCAGTACTTC.